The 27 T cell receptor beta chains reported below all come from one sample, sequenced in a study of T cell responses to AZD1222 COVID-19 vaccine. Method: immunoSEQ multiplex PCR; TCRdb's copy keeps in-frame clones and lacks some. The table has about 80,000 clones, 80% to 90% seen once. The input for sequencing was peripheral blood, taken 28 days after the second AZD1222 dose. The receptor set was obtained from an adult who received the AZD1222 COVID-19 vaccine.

The CDR3 nucleotides read TGTGCCAGCAGTGAGGGCGACAGGCCATACGAGCAGTACTTC. The encoded protein is CASSEGDRPYEQYF. This chain uses TRBV25-1 with TRBJ2-7, with D possibly matching TRBD1 (6 bases). This CDR3 is built from 14 residues. Trimming stripped 3 bases from V and 4 bases from J, with 13 bases between. Germline CDR1 reads MGHDK; CDR2 reads SYGVNS.

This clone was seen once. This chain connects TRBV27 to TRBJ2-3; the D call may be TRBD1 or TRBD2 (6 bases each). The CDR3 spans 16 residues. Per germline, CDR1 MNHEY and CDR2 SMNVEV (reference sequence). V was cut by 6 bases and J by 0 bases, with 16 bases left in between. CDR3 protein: CASRTFSGGSTDTQYF. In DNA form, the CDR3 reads TGTGCCAGCAGAACCTTCTCCGGGGGCAGCACAGATACGCAGTATTTT.

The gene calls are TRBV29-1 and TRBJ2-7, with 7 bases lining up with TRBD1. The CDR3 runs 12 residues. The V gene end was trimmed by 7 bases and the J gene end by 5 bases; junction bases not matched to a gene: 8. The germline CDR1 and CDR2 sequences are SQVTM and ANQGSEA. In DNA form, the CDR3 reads TGCAGCGCCAGGGACAGTATCCACGAGCAGTACTTC. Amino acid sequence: CSARDSIHEQYF.

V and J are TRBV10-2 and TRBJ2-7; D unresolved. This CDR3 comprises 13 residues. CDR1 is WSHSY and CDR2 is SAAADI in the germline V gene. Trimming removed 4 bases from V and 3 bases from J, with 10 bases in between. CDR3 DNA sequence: TGCGCCAGCAGTGGGACGATTGACTACGAGCAGTACTTC. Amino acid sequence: CASSGTIDYEQYF.

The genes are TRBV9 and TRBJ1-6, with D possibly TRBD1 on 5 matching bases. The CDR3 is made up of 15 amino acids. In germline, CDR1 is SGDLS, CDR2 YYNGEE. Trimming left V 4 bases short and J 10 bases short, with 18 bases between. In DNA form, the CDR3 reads TGTGCCAGCAGCCCGTCCGGGGGGGGTGAATCACCCCTCCACTTT. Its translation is CASSPSGGGESPLHF.

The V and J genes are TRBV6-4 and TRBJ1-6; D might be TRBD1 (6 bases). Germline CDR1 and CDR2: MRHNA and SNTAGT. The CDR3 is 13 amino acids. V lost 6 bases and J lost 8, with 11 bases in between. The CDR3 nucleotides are TGTGCCAGCAGACAGAGACAGGATTCACCCCTCCACTTT. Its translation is CASRQRQDSPLHF.

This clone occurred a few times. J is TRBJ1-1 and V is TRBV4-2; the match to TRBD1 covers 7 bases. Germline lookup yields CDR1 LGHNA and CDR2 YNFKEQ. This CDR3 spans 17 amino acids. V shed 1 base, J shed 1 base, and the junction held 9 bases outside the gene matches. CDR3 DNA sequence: TGTGCCAGCAGCCAAGCGCTGACAGGGAGTGGGAACACTGAAGCTTTCTTT. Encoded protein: CASSQALTGSGNTEAFF.

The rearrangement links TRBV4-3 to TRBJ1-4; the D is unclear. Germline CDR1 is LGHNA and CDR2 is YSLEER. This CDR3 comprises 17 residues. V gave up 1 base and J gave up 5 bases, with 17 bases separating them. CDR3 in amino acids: CASSQAAAANLNEKLFF. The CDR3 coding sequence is TGCGCCAGCAGCCAAGCGGCGGCCGCAAACCTGAATGAAAAACTGTTTTTT.

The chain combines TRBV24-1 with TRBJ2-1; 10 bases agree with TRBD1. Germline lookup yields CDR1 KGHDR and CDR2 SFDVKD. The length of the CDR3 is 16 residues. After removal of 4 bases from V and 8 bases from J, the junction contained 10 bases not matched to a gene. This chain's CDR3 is CATSDAGQGRLDEQFF. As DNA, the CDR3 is TGTGCCACCAGTGACGCGGGACAGGGGAGGTTGGATGAGCAGTTCTTC.

CDR3 coding DNA: TGTGCCAGCAGCGTAGGAGGTTTCACTGAAGCTTTCTTT. Translated: CASSVGGFTEAFF. The V call is TRBV9, the J call TRBJ1-1; D is unresolved. The CDR3 contains 13 residues. V was trimmed by 0 bases and J by 4 bases, leaving 7 bases between them. The germline gives CDR1 SGDLS, CDR2 YYNGEE. The complete variable domain, with remaining parts taken from reference TRBV9 and TRBJ1-1, reads DSGVTQTPKHLITATGQRVTLRCSPRSGDLSVYWYQQSLDQGLQFLIQYYNGEERAKGNILERFSAQQFPDLHSELNLSSLELGDSALYFCASSVGGFTEAFFGQGTRLTVV.

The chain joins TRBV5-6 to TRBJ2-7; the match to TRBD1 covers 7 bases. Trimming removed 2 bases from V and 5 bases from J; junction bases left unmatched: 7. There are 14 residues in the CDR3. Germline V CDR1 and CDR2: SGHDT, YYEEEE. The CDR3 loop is CASSFDDRADEQYF. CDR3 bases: TGTGCCAGCAGCTTCGACGACAGGGCCGACGAGCAGTACTTC.

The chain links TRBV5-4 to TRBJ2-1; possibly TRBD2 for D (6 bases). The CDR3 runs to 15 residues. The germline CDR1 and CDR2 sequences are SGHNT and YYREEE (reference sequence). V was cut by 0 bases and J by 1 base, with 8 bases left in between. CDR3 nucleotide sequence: TGTGCCAGCAGCTTGGATCTAGCGTCCTACAATGAGCAGTTCTTC. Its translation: CASSLDLASYNEQFF.

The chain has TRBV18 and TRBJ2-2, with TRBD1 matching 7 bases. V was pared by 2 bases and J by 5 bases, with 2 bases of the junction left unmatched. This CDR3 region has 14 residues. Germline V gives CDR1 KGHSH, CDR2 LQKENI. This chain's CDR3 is CASSPSRGTGELFF. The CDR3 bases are TGTGCCAGCTCACCATCCAGGGGGACCGGGGAGCTGTTTTTT.

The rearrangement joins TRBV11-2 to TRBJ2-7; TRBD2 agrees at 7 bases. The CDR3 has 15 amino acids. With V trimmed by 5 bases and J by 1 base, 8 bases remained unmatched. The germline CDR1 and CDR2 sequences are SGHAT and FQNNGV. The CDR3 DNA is TGTGCCAGCAGCCCCGGATTAGCGGGTTCCTACGAGCAGTACTTC. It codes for CASSPGLAGSYEQYF.

CDR3 DNA: TGTGCCAGCAGCGCCCCCCCCGGGACTAGCGCCTATAGCACAGATACGCAGTATTTT. This encodes CASSAPPGTSAYSTDTQYF. V and J are TRBV9 and TRBJ2-3; 10 bases map to TRBD2. The CDR3 consists of 19 residues. From germline, CDR1 is SGDLS and CDR2 YYNGEE. With 3 bases clipped from V and 0 bases from J, the junction kept 13 bases outside the gene matches.

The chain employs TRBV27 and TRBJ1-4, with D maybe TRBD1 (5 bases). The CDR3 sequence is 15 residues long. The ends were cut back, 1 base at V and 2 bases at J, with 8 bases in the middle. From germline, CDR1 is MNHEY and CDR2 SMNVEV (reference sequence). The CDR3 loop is CASSLFGTTNEKLFF. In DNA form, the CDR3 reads TGTGCCAGCAGTTTATTTGGGACGACTAATGAAAAACTGTTTTTT. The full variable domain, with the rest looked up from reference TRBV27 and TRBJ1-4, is EAQVTQNPRYLITVTGKKLTVTCSQNMNHEYMSWYRQDPGLGLRQIYYSMNVEVTDKGDVPEGYKVSRKEKRNFPLILESPSPNQTSLYFCASSLFGTTNEKLFFGSGTQLSVL.

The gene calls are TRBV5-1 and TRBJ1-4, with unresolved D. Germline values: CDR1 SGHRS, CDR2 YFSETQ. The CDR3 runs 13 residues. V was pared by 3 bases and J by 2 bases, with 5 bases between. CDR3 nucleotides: TGCGCCAGCAGCTGGACTACTAATGAAAAACTGTTTTTT. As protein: CASSWTTNEKLFF.

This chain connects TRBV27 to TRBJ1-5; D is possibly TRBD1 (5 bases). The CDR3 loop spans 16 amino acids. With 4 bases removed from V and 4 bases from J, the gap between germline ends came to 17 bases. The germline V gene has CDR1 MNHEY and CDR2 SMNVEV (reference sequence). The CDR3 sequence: CASSSLPGTGNQPQHF. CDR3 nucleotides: TGTGCCAGCAGTTCGCTCCCCGGGACCGGGAATCAGCCCCAGCATTTT.

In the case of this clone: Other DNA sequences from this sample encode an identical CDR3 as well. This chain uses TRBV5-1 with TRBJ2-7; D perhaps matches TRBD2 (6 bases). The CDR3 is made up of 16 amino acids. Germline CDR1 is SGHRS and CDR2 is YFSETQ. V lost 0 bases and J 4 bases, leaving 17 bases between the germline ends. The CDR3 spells CASSLGRGPLGYEQYF. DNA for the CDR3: TGCGCCAGCAGCTTGGGGAGGGGACCCCTGGGGTACGAGCAGTACTTC.

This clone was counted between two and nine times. The CDR3 spells CASTLGERYTQYF. CDR3 DNA: TGTGCCAGCACCCTAGGGGAAAGGTATACGCAGTATTTT. The chain is built from TRBV2 and TRBJ2-3; the D gene is possibly TRBD1 (5 bases). This CDR3 spans 13 amino acids. V shed 7 bases and J shed 7 bases, with 15 bases lying between them. Per the germline V gene, CDR1 is SNHLY and CDR2 is FYNNEI.

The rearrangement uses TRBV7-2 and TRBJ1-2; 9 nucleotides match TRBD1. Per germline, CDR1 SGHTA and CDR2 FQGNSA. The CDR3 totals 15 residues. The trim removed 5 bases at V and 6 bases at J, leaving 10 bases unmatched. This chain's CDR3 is CASSPRQTGGDGYTF. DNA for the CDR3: TGTGCCAGCAGCCCTAGGCAAACAGGGGGCGATGGCTACACCTTC.

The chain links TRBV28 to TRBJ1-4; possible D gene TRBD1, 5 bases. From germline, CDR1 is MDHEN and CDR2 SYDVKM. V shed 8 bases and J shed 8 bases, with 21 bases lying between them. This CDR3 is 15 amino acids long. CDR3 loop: CASLLSGGGGEKLFF. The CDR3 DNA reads TGTGCCAGCTTGCTTAGTGGCGGGGGAGGAGAAAAACTGTTTTTT.

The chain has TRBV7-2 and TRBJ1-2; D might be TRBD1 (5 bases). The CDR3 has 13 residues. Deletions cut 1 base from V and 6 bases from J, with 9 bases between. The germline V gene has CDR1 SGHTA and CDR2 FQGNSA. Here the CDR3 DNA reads TGTGCCAGCAGCTTAGGCGGGGGTAATGGCTACACCTTC. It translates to CASSLGGGNGYTF.

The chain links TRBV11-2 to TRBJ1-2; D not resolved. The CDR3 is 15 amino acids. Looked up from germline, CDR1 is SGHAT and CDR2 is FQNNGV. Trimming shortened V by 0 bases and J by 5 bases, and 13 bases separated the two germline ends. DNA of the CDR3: TGTGCCAGCAGCTTAGATCAAGTCCGCGGGTATGGCTACACCTTC. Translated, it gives CASSLDQVRGYGYTF.

The CDR3 spells CASSLDRGRGYTF. CDR3 coding DNA: TGTGCCAGCAGCTTGGACAGGGGACGGGGCTACACCTTC. The chain combines TRBV11-2 with TRBJ1-2, with 9 bases fitting TRBD1. CDR1 and CDR2 (germline): SGHAT, FQNNGV. The CDR3 covers 13 residues. Losses at the gene ends were 3 bases for V and 8 bases for J; bases not matched to a gene: 4.

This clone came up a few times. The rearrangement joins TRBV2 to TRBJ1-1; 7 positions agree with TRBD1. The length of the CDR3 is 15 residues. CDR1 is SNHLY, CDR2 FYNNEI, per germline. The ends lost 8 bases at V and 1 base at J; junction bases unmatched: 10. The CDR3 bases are TGTGCCAGCGCCCCTTCGAAGGGGGCGAACACTGAAGCTTTCTTT. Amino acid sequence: CASAPSKGANTEAFF.

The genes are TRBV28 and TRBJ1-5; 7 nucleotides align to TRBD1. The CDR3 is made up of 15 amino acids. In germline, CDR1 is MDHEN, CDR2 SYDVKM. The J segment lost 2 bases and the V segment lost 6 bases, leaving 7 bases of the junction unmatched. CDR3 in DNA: TGTGCCAGCAGCCTGGGGCAGGGGGGCAATCAGCCCCAGCATTTT. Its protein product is CASSLGQGGNQPQHF.